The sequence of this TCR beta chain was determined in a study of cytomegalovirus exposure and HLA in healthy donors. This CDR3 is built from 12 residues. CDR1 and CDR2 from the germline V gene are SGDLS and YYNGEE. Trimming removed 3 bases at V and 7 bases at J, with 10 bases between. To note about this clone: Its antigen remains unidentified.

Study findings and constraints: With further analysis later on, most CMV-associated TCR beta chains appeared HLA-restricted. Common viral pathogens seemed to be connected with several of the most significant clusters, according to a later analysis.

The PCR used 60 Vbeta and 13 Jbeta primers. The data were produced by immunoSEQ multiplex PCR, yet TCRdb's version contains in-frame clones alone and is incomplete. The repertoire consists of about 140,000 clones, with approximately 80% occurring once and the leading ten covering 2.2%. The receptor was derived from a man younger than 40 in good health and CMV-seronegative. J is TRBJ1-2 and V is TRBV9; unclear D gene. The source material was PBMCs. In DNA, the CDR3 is TGTGCCAGCAGCGGGGAGGTTGGTGGCTACACCTTC. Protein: CASSGEVGGYTF.